This is a list of T cell receptor beta chains from one sample in a study of response to subunit inactivated influenza vaccine. TCRdb re-analysed the RT-PCR reads in MiXCR, keeping a single row per CDR3 protein. Of about 620,000 distinct CDR3 sequences in the sample, 12% are singletons; the top ten hold 10% to 13%. The sample consisted of PBMCs from blood, taken on the day of vaccination. The receptors were gathered from a man aged 50-59 years who received an inactivated influenza vaccine. CDR3s include the opening cysteine and the closing phenylalanine or tryptophan. A D gene is named only where the DNA matches it firmly. Only some rows state a clone size, as once, few, many or a class for expanded clones.

TRBJ2-7 TRBV14 TRBD1 once CASSQRTGAAARQYF TGTGCCAGCAGCCAAAGAACAGGGGCGGCTGCGCGGCAGTACTTC
TRBJ1-6 TRBV7-3 TRBD1 few CASRAGTGRNSPLHF TGTGCCAGCAGGGCCGGGACAGGGAGGAATTCACCCCTCCACTTT
TRBJ2-7 TRBV7-8 NA NA CASSRATGLWEQYF TGTGCCAGCAGCCGAGCTACGGGGTTATGGGAGCAGTACTTC
TRBJ2-3 TRBV12-3/TRBV12-4 NA NA CASSLGWGTDTQYF TGTGCCAGCAGTTTGGGGTGGGGCACAGATACGCAGTATTTT
TRBJ2-2 TRBV15 TRBD1 few CATGQGHTGELFF TGTGCCACCGGACAGGGACACACCGGGGAGCTGTTTTTT
TRBJ2-3 TRBV15 TRBD2 few CATSTKAGVLYF TGTGCCACCAGCACGAAAGCGGGAGTGTTGTATTTT
TRBJ2-3 TRBV5-1 TRBD2 NA CASRQRGGLTDTQYF TGCGCCAGCAGACAGCGGGGGGGCCTGACAGATACGCAGTATTTT
TRBJ2-1 TRBV29-1 TRBD1 many CSVEGTGDLNEQFF TGCAGCGTTGAAGGGACAGGGGACCTCAATGAGCAGTTCTTC
TRBJ2-3 TRBV4-1 NA NA CASSQVGYTDTQYF TGCGCCAGCAGCCAAGTTGGCTACACAGATACGCAGTATTTT
TRBJ2-3 TRBV12-3/TRBV12-4 NA many CASSLTADTQYF TGTGCCAGCAGTCTTACGGCAGATACGCAGTATTTT
TRBJ2-7 TRBV4-2 NA NA CASSQVTRIYEQYF TGTGCCAGCAGCCAAGTCACCCGGATCTACGAGCAGTACTTC
TRBJ2-1 TRBV11-3 NA NA CASSLDRELNHNEQFF TGTGCCAGCAGCTTAGATAGGGAACTAAATCACAATGAGCAGTTCTTC
TRBJ2-2 TRBV10-3 TRBD2 many CAISPGLAGVGELFF TGTGCCATCAGCCCGGGACTAGCGGGAGTCGGGGAGCTGTTTTTT
TRBJ1-6 TRBV27 TRBD1 NA CASRWTGENSPLHF TGTGCCAGCAGGTGGACAGGGGAAAATTCACCCCTCCACTTT
TRBJ2-7 TRBV29-1 TRBD1 NA CSVEVPGQDTYEQYF TGCAGCGTTGAAGTGCCGGGACAGGACACCTACGAGCAGTACTTC
TRBJ2-5 TRBV3-1 TRBD2 few CASSQTGLGNQETQYF TGTGCCAGCAGCCAAACGGGACTAGGAAATCAAGAGACCCAGTACTTC
TRBJ2-5 TRBV7-8 NA NA CASSPGTWGVETQYF TGTGCCAGCAGCCCTGGGACTTGGGGCGTAGAGACCCAGTACTTC
TRBJ2-2 TRBV7-8 TRBD2 NA CASSRLGTSGNTGELFF TGTGCCAGCAGCCGACTCGGGACTAGCGGGAACACCGGGGAGCTGTTTTTT
TRBJ2-1 TRBV29-1 NA many CSVAGGSYNEQFF TGCAGCGTTGCCGGGGGCTCCTACAATGAGCAGTTCTTC
TRBJ2-2 TRBV29-1 NA few CSVGSTGFRVGELFF TGCAGCGTTGGTAGTACAGGGTTTCGGGTCGGGGAGCTGTTTTTT
TRBJ2-4 TRBV18 TRBD1 few CASSPTGVKNIQYF TGTGCCAGCTCACCTACAGGGGTCAAAAACATTCAGTACTTC
TRBJ2-1 TRBV29-1 NA NA CSAGWSRDEQFF TGCAGCGCGGGGTGGTCCCGGGATGAGCAGTTCTTC
TRBJ1-6 TRBV18 NA NA CASSPGRVDNSPLHF TGTGCCAGCTCACCAGGGCGGGTCGATAATTCACCCCTCCACTTT
TRBJ2-7 TRBV6-2/TRBV6-3 TRBD1 few CASSYPISGQGAGRVYEQYF TGTGCCAGCAGTTACCCGATCTCGGGACAGGGGGCTGGACGGGTCTACGAGCAGTACTTC
TRBJ2-5 TRBV4-3 NA NA CASSQDRKLYLSETQYF TGCGCCAGCAGCCAAGATCGGAAGCTGTATTTGTCAGAGACCCAGTACTTC
TRBJ1-6 TRBV7-9 TRBD1 many CASSLVDRGSRNSPLHF TGTGCCAGCAGCTTAGTTGACAGGGGGTCGAGGAATTCACCCCTCCACTTT
TRBJ1-6 TRBV5-1 NA few CASSLDRIYNSPLHF TGCGCCAGCAGCTTGGACAGGATCTATAATTCACCCCTCCACTTT
TRBJ1-5 TRBV10-3 TRBD1 NA CAISEYGTGVQPQHF TGTGCCATCAGTGAGTATGGGACAGGTGTCCAGCCCCAGCATTTT
TRBJ2-7 TRBV18 NA many CASSPSRYEQYF TGTGCCAGCTCACCGTCGAGGTACGAGCAGTACTTC
TRBJ2-5 TRBV5-1 TRBD2 NA CASSLASGGRRSQYF TGCGCCAGCAGCCTGGCTAGCGGGGGCCGCAGGTCCCAGTACTTC
TRBJ1-4 TRBV6-5 TRBD1 few CASSYSGTGIEKLFF TGTGCCAGCAGTTACTCGGGGACAGGGATTGAAAAACTGTTTTTT
TRBJ2-5 TRBV7-9 TRBD1 NA CASSFAQGAGETQYF TGTGCCAGCAGCTTCGCACAGGGGGCTGGAGAGACCCAGTACTTC
TRBJ2-7 TRBV2 NA few CASSEGYRTAYEQYF TGTGCCAGCAGTGAAGGTTACAGGACCGCCTACGAGCAGTACTTC
TRBJ2-7 TRBV12-3/TRBV12-4 NA many CASSRAHKSSYEQYF TGTGCCAGCAGCCGAGCCCACAAGAGCTCCTACGAGCAGTACTTC
TRBJ2-7 TRBV29-1 TRBD2 few CSVTGLAGAQIYEQYF TGCAGCGTAACCGGGCTAGCGGGAGCCCAAATTTACGAGCAGTACTTC
TRBJ2-7 TRBV12-3/TRBV12-4 NA many CASKAGLGSYEQYF TGTGCCAGCAAAGCCGGACTCGGAAGCTACGAGCAGTACTTC
TRBJ2-1 TRBV7-6 TRBD1 few CASSQIDRVPYNEQFF TGTGCCAGCAGCCAAATTGACAGGGTTCCCTACAATGAGCAGTTCTTC
TRBJ2-3 TRBV7-2 NA NA CASSWTSAQSTDTQYF TGTGCCAGCAGCTGGACTTCCGCCCAGAGCACAGATACGCAGTATTTT
TRBJ2-1 TRBV12-3/TRBV12-4 NA many CASSLVGGLYNEQFF TGTGCCAGCAGTCTCGTGGGTGGGCTCTACAATGAGCAGTTCTTC
TRBJ2-1 TRBV9 NA few CASSVVGGVQFF TGTGCCAGCAGCGTAGTTGGAGGGGTACAGTTCTTC
TRBJ1-1 TRBV20-1 TRBD1 NA CSARDRGGGGRNTEAFF TGCAGTGCTAGAGATCGCGGAGGGGGCGGAAGGAACACTGAAGCTTTCTTT
TRBJ2-6 TRBV5-1 NA NA CASSPGRSSSGANVLTF TGCGCCAGCAGCCCCGGACGGAGTAGCTCTGGGGCCAACGTCCTGACTTTC
TRBJ2-1 TRBV21-1 NA NA CARRSSGGPSYNEQFF TGTGCCAGAAGGAGCTCAGGAGGGCCCTCCTACAATGAGCAGTTCTTC
TRBJ1-5 TRBV7-2 NA few CASSLEGLGNQPQHF TGTGCCAGCAGCTTAGAAGGGCTTGGCAATCAGCCCCAGCATTTT
TRBJ2-1 TRBV29-1 NA few CSVERFTSYEQFF TGCAGCGTCGAGAGGTTTACTAGCTATGAGCAGTTCTTC
TRBJ2-3 TRBV5-1 NA many CASIPSGSLTDTQYF TGCGCCAGCATTCCCTCCGGCAGCCTCACAGATACGCAGTATTTT
TRBJ1-2 TRBV15 TRBD1 few CATWGGQGASNYGYTF TGTGCCACTTGGGGGGGACAGGGGGCCTCTAACTATGGCTACACCTTC
TRBJ1-2 TRBV20-1 NA many CSARGEGGYTF TGCAGTGCTAGAGGAGAGGGTGGCTACACCTTC
TRBJ2-3 TRBV11-2 TRBD2 few CASSLVGLAGPWDTDTQYF TGTGCCAGCAGCTTAGTGGGCCTAGCGGGCCCGTGGGACACAGATACGCAGTATTTT
TRBJ2-7 TRBV6-1 NA few CASSSPADYFYEQYF TGTGCCAGCAGCTCCCCGGCCGATTACTTTTACGAGCAGTACTTC
TRBJ2-7 TRBV7-6 NA NA CASSFQPQGAVYF TGTGCCAGCAGCTTCCAGCCCCAGGGCGCCGTATACTTC
TRBJ2-6 TRBV19 NA NA CASTPQAGFFLSSGANVLTF TGTGCCAGTACCCCCCAGGCAGGGTTCTTCCTTTCCTCTGGGGCCAACGTCCTGACTTTC
TRBJ2-5 TRBV4-2 TRBD2 NA CATSQDWPGLAYETQYF TGTGCCACCAGCCAAGATTGGCCGGGACTAGCCTATGAGACCCAGTACTTC
TRBJ2-5 TRBV5-1 NA few CASSLALGIRAQYF TGCGCCAGCAGCTTGGCTCTGGGTATTAGGGCCCAGTACTTC